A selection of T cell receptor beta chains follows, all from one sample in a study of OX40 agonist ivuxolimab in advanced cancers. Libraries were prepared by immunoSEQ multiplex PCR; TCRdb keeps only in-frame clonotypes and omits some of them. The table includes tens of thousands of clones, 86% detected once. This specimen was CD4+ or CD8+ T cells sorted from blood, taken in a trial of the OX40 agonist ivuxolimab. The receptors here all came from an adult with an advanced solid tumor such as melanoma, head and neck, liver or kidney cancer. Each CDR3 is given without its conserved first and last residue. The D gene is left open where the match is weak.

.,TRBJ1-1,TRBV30,AWRENTEAF
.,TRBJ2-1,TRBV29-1,SVDKGVGGNEQF
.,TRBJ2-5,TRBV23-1,ASSQWGDRQSQETQY
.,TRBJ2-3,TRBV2,ASSEGLLRSSTDTQY
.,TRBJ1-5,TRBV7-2,ASSVRTDNQPQH
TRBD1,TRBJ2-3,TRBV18,ASSPMGQGAADTQY
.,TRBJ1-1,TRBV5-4,ASSSSRSTEAF
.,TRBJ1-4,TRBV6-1,ASTLSGGNEKLF
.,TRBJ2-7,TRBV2,ASSDVASSYEQY
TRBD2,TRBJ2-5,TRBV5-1,ASSLDGGGVEETQY
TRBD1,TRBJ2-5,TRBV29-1,SGLQGAQETQY
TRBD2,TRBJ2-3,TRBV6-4,ASSDIAGDTQY
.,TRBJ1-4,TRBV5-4,ASSRGGLANEKLF
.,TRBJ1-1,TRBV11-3,ASSLGSRTEAF
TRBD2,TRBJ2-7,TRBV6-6,ASSYLRGSYEQY
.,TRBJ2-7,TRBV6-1,ASRTWTDYEQY
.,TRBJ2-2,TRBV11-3,ASSRGGTGPTGELF
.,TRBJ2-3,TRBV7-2,ASSLGDPTQY
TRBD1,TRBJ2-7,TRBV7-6,ASSQGGQAYEQY
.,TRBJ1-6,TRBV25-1,ASGGRTNSPLH
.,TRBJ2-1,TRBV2,ASSGGWGYNEQF
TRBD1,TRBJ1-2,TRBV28,ASSLLMLRDRGDGHT
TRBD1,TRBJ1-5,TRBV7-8,ASSVTGNQPQH
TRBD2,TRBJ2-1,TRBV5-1,ASSWGGQVEQF
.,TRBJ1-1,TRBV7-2,ASSLEKAEAF
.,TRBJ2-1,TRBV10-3,AISPRDGDYNEQF
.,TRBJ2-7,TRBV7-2,ASSLAQQYEQY
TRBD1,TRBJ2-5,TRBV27,ASKIGTGGGETQY
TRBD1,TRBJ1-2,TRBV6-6,AARDRGPWNYGYT
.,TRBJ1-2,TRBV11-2,ASSSDNYGYT
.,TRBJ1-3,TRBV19,ASRPGPSSGNTIY
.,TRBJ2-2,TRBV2,ASCLSSSFTGELF
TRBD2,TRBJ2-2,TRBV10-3,AISAVREGTGELF
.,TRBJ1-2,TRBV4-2,ASSQEWGGDYGYT
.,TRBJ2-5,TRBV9,ASSVAGVIETQY
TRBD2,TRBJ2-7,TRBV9,ASSVDSSGRHEQY
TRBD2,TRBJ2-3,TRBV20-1,SAWTRGTQY